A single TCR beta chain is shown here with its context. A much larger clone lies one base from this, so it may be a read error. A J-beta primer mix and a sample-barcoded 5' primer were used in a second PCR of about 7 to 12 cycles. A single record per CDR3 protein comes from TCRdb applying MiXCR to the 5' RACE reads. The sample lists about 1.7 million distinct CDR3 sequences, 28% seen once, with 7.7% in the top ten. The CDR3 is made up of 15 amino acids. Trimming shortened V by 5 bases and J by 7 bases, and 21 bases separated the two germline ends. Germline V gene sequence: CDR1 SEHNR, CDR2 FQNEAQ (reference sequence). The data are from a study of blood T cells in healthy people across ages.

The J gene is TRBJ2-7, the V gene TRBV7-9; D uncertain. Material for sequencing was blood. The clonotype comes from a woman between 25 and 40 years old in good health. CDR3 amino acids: CASSGPALSYNEQYF. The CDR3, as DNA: TGTGCCAGCAGCGGCCCAGCCCTCTCCTACAATGAGCAGTACTTC. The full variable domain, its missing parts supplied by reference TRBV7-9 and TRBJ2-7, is DTGVSQNPRHKITKRGQNVTFRCDPISEHNRLYWYRQTLGQGPEFLTYFQNEAQLEKSRLLSDRFSAERPKGSFSTLEIQRTEQGDSAMYLCASSGPALSYNEQYFGPGTRLTVT.